The following is a TCR beta chain sequence with its context. This sample is drawn from a study of blood T cell repertoires in COVID-19. This CDR3 is built from 10 residues. Assay used: immunoSEQ multiplex PCR; TCRdb lists only in-frame clones, some missing. The table has about 300,000 clones, around nine tenths seen once. This clonotype was sampled from a young woman with COVID-19, enrolled during active disease. The sample was peripheral blood. V gene TRBV1 combines with J gene TRBJ1-1. TRBV1 is annotated as a pseudogene. The CDR3 region is CTSSHHWAFF. CDR3 sequence (DNA): TGCACCAGCAGCCACCACTGGGCTTTCTTT.